This is a list of T cell receptor beta chains from one sample in a study of cytomegalovirus exposure and HLA in healthy donors. TCRdb's copy holds only in-frame clones and misses some; the assay was immunoSEQ multiplex PCR. The sample lists roughly 110,000 clones; 77% were seen once. Specimen: PBMCs. Every receptor here comes from a male donor in good health and CMV-seronegative. Both conserved end residues are part of each CDR3. The order of the fields is V gene, clone size, D gene, J gene, CDR3 protein, CDR3 DNA. D genes are given only for firm matches. Expanded clones get a size class; other rows say once, few or many, or leave the size out.

v_call: TRBV29-1
clone_size: once
d_call: -
j_call: TRBJ2-7
cdr3_aa: CSVEVGRQDLYEQYF
cdr3_nt: TGCAGCGTTGAGGTAGGGAGACAAGACCTCTACGAGCAGTACTTC

v_call: TRBV29-1
clone_size: -
d_call: TRBD2
j_call: TRBJ2-7
cdr3_aa: CSVEDLAGGSDEQYF
cdr3_nt: TGCAGCGTTGAAGATCTGGCGGGAGGAAGCGACGAGCAGTACTTC

v_call: TRBV6-5
clone_size: few
d_call: -
j_call: TRBJ2-2
cdr3_aa: CASSYSPGLDTGELFF
cdr3_nt: TGTGCCAGCAGTTACTCGCCCGGGTTGGACACCGGGGAGCTGTTTTTT

v_call: TRBV18
clone_size: once
d_call: TRBD2
j_call: TRBJ2-3
cdr3_aa: CASSPKREHSTDTQYF
cdr3_nt: TGTGCCAGCTCACCTAAGCGGGAGCATTCCACAGATACGCAGTATTTT

v_call: TRBV5-1
clone_size: -
d_call: -
j_call: TRBJ1-1
cdr3_aa: CASSLGQRREAFF
cdr3_nt: TGCGCCAGCAGCTTGGGACAGAGACGTGAAGCTTTCTTT

v_call: TRBV5-4
clone_size: few
d_call: TRBD1
j_call: TRBJ2-7
cdr3_aa: CASSRDRAYEQYF
cdr3_nt: TGTGCCAGCAGTCGGGACAGAGCCTACGAGCAGTACTTC

v_call: TRBV10-3
clone_size: once
d_call: -
j_call: TRBJ2-2
cdr3_aa: CAIRVENTGELFF
cdr3_nt: TGTGCCATCAGAGTAGAAAACACCGGGGAGCTGTTTTTT

v_call: TRBV4-1
clone_size: -
d_call: -
j_call: TRBJ2-3
cdr3_aa: CASSQGGQIDTQYF
cdr3_nt: TGCGCCAGCAGCCAAGGGGGGCAAATAGATACGCAGTATTTT

v_call: TRBV6-5
clone_size: few
d_call: TRBD1
j_call: TRBJ1-1
cdr3_aa: CASSRSRGMNTEAFF
cdr3_nt: TGTGCCAGCAGTCGTTCCAGGGGGATGAACACTGAAGCTTTCTTT

v_call: TRBV5-6
clone_size: -
d_call: TRBD2
j_call: TRBJ2-5
cdr3_aa: CASSLGAGPKKETQYF
cdr3_nt: TGTGCCAGCAGCTTGGGAGCGGGACCAAAAAAAGAGACCCAGTACTTC